The sequence of this TCR beta chain was determined in a study of cytomegalovirus exposure and HLA in healthy donors. Turning to the study itself: The early release's HLA-typed donors yielded 80 million to 95 million unique TCRs. General study findings and limits: Common viral pathogens seemed to be connected with several of the most significant clusters, according to a later analysis. For most TCR beta V segments, an earlier analysis put the productive rate at about 87% or about 30% of the time.

The PCR ran on 60 Vbeta and 13 Jbeta primers. Clones were sequenced by immunoSEQ multiplex PCR, and TCRdb holds only the in-frame ones, with some missing. The data contain roughly 150,000 clones, over 70% of them singletons. Trimming removed 6 bases from V and 5 bases from J, with 14 bases in between. Germline assignment: CDR1 MDHEN and CDR2 SYDVKM. CDR3 size: 15 residues. With regard to this clone: What it recognizes is unknown.

Donors were nominally healthy when sampled, though unrecorded immune exposures were likely. The receptor comes from a man between 50 and 59 years old in good health and CMV-seropositive. The chain is built from TRBV28 and TRBJ1-6, with a tentative D call TRBD1 (6 bases). Sequencing was carried out using PBMCs. For the CDR3, the DNA is TGTGCCAGCAGCTCCGGGGGGGCCGATAATTCACCCCTCCACTTT. This gives the protein CASSSGGADNSPLHF.